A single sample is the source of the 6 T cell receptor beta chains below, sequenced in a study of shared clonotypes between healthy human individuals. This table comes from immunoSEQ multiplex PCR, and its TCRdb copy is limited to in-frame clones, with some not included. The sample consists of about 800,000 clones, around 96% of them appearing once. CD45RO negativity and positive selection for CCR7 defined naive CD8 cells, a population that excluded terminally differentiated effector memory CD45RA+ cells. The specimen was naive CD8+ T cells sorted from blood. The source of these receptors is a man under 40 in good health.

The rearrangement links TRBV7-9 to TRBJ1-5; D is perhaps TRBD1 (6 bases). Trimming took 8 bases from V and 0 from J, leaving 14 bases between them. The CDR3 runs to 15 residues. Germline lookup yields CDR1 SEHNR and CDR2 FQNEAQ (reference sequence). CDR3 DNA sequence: TGTGCCAGCTCGCGAGGGGGGAATAGCAATCAGCCCCAGCATTTT. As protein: CASSRGGNSNQPQHF.

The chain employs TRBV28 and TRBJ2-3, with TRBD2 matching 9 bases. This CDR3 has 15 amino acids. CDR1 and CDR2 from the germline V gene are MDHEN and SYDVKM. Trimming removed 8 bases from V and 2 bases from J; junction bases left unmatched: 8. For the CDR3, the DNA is TGTGCCAGCGCGGCTAGCGGGAAAGACACAGATACGCAGTATTTT. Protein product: CASAASGKDTDTQYF.

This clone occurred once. As DNA, the CDR3 is TGTGCCAGCAGCGGGGGACTAGCGGATCCAAGCTCCTACGAGCAGTACTTC. Protein: CASSGGLADPSSYEQYF. The chain has TRBV9 and TRBJ2-7; 11 nucleotides line up with TRBD2. Germline CDR1 is SGDLS and CDR2 is YYNGEE. Trimming cost V 3 bases and J 0 bases; bases outside gene matches: 8. The CDR3 has 17 amino acids.

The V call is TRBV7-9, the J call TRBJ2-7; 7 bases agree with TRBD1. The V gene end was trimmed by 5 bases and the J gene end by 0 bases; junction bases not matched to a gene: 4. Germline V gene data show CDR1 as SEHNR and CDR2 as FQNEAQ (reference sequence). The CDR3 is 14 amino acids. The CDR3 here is CASSKPGGSYEQYF. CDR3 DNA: TGTGCCAGCAGCAAGCCAGGGGGCTCCTACGAGCAGTACTTC.

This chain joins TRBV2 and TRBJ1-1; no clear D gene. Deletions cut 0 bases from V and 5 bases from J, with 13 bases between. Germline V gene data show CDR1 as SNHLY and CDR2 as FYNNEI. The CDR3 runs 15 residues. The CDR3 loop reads CASSEAVIKGTEAFF. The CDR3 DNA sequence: TGTGCCAGCAGTGAAGCGGTCATTAAGGGAACTGAAGCTTTCTTT.

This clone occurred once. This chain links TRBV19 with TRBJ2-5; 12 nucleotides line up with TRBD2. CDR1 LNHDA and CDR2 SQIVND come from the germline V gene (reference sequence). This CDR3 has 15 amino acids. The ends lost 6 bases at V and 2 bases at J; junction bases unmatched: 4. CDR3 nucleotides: TGTGCCAGTAGCCCCCTAGCGGGAGGGCAAGAGACCCAGTACTTC. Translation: CASSPLAGGQETQYF.